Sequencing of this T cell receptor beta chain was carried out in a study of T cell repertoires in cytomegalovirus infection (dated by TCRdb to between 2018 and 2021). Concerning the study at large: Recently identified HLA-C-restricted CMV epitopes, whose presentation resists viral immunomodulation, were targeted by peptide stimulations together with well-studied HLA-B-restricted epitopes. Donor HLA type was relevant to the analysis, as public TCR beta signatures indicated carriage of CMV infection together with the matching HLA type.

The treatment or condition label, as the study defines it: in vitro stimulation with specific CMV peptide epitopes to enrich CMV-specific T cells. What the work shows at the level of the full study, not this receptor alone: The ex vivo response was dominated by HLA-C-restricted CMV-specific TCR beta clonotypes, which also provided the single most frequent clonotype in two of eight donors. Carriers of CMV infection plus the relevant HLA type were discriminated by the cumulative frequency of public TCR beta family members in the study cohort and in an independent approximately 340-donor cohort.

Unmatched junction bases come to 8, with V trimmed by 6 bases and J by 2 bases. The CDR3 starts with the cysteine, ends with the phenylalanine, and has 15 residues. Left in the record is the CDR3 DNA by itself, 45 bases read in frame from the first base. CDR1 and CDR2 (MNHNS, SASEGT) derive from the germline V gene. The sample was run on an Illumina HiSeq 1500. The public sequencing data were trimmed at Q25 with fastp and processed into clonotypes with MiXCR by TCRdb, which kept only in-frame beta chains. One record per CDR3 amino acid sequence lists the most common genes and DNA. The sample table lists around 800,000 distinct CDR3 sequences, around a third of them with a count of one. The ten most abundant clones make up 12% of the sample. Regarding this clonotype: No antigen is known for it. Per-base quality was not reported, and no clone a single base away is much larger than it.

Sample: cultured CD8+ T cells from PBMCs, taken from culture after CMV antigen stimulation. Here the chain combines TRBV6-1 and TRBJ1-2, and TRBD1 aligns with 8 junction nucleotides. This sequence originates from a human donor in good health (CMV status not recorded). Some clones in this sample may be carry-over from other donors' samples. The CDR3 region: CASSNTGGLNYGYTF. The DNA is TGTGCCAGCAGCAATACAGGGGGTCTAAACTATGGCTACACCTTC.